The source of this T cell receptor beta chain is a study of blood T cells in healthy people across ages. Study-level points and caveats: Naive CD4+ cell counts and diversity both ran higher in long-lived than in aged donors.

CDR1 is SGHTA and CDR2 is FQGTGA in the germline V gene. V lost 4 bases, J lost 5 bases, and 11 bases stayed unmatched. The CDR3 loop spans 17 amino acids. A second PCR, run for roughly 7 to 12 cycles, used a sample-barcoded 5' primer plus a J-beta primer mix. From the 5' RACE reads, TCRdb called clonotypes with MiXCR, one entry per CDR3 protein. The sample carries more than 900,000 distinct CDR3 sequences, 25% recorded once. Notes on this clonotype: Its matching antigen is unknown.

The sample was also reused in another study, on T cells of mothers and their children.

The chain couples TRBV7-3 to TRBJ2-2; 9 positions match TRBD2. The source of this sequence is a girl aged 2 to 10 in good health. Specimen: blood. The CDR3 DNA reads TGTGCCAGCAGCTCCCGGTCGCTAGCGGGATCAACCGGGGAGCTGTTTTTT. This translates into CASSSRSLAGSTGELFF.